This T cell receptor beta chain was retrieved from a study of blood T cell repertoires in COVID-19. Germline loops: CDR1 LNHDA, CDR2 SQIVND (reference sequence). The CDR3 is 18 residues long. Losses at the gene ends were 3 bases for V and 0 bases for J; bases not matched to a gene: 12. As processed by the authors: Researchers report that nucleated cell counts were estimated from reference gene primer amplification. Assay: immunoSEQ multiplex PCR; the TCRdb copy retains only in-frame clones and omits some. V and J calls and clone size come straight from that table; D and trimming were deduced from the DNA. The sample lists more than 70,000 clones; 90% were seen once.

The sequencing input was peripheral blood. The chain has TRBV19 and TRBJ2-3, with 7 nucleotides matching TRBD2. The TCR originated in a woman in her late teens or twenties with acute or convalescent COVID-19. CDR3: CASSMVGLAESSTDTQYF. The CDR3 DNA reads as TGTGCCAGTAGTATGGTTGGGCTAGCGGAGTCTAGCACAGATACGCAGTATTTT.